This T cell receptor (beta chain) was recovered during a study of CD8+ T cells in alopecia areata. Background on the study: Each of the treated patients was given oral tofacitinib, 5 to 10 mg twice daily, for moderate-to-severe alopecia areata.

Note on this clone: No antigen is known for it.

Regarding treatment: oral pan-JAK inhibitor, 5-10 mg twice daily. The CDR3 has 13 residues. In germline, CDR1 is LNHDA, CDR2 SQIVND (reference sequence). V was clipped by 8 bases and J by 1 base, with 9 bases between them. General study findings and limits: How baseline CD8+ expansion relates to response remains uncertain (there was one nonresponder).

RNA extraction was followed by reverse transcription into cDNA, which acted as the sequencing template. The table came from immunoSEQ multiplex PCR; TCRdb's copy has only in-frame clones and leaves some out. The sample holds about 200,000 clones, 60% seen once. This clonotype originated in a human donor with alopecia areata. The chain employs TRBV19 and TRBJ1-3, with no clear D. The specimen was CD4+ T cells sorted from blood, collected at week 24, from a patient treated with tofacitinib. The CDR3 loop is CASSPISGNTIYF. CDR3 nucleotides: TGTGCCAGTTCCCCCATTTCTGGAAACACCATATATTTT.